Shown below are 9 T cell receptor beta chains from a single sample sequenced in a study of blood T cell repertoires in COVID-19. TCRdb's table, derived via immunoSEQ multiplex PCR, lists solely in-frame clones and lacks some. The sample holds about 240,000 clones, 80% to 85% seen once. Sequencing was carried out using peripheral blood. These receptors came from a woman of 80 years or more with COVID-19, enrolled during active disease.

The chain combines TRBV30 with TRBJ1-2; TRBD1 matches at 7 bases. The CDR3 spans 13 residues. CDR1 and CDR2 from the germline V gene are GTSNPN and SVGIG (reference sequence). V shed 3 bases, J shed 4 bases, and the junction held 5 bases outside the gene matches. DNA of the CDR3: TGTGCCTGGAGATCCAGGGGGACCTATGGCTACACCTTC. Its translation is CAWRSRGTYGYTF.

V is TRBV30 and J is TRBJ1-3, with TRBD1 as a possible D gene (5 bases). V lost 0 bases, J lost 4 bases, and 16 bases lay in between. The CDR3 has 16 residues. The V gene's germline CDR1 is GTSNPN and CDR2 SVGIG (reference sequence). The CDR3 loop is CAWSVRNRLAGNTIYF. CDR3 DNA sequence: TGTGCCTGGAGTGTACGTAACAGGCTCGCCGGAAACACCATATATTTT. Full variable domain (outside the CDR3, taken from reference TRBV30 and TRBJ1-3): SQTIHQWPATLVQPVGSPLSLECTVEGTSNPNLYWYRQAAGRGLQLLFYSVGIGQISSEVPQNLSASRPQDRQFILSSKKLLLSDSGFYLCAWSVRNRLAGNTIYFGEGSWLTVV.

In its sample, this clone was seen once. V gene TRBV28 combines with J gene TRBJ1-6; tentative D call: TRBD1 (5 bases). Germline values: CDR1 MDHEN, CDR2 SYDVKM. Between the trimmed V and J ends, which lost 4 bases and 10 bases, there was a span of 8 bases. The CDR3 has 12 residues. The CDR3 sequence is CASSSPGSPLHF. The CDR3 DNA follows: TGTGCCAGCAGTTCCCCAGGGTCACCCCTCCACTTT.

The chain joins TRBV6-5 to TRBJ2-1; TRBD2 matches 12 bases. Per germline, CDR1 MNHEY and CDR2 SVGAGI. Losses at the gene ends were 5 bases for V and 12 bases for J; bases not matched to a gene: 5. The length of the CDR3 is 13 residues. The CDR3 sequence is CASSRTSGARQFF. CDR3 bases: TGTGCCAGCAGTCGGACTAGCGGGGCTAGGCAGTTCTTC.

In this sample, this clone turned up once. V gene TRBV9 combines with J gene TRBJ2-1, with 11 bases identical to TRBD2. The CDR3 has 16 amino acids. Trimming took 4 bases from V and 3 from J; bases not matched to a gene: 6. In germline, CDR1 is SGDLS, CDR2 YYNGEE. DNA of the CDR3: TGTGCCAGCAGCCCACGACTAGCGGGGAACTACAATGAGCAGTTCTTC. This sequence encodes CASSPRLAGNYNEQFF.

V is TRBV7-2 and J is TRBJ1-5, with 10 bases aligning to TRBD1. In germline, CDR1 is SGHTA, CDR2 FQGNSA. The CDR3 consists of 16 residues. The junction had 9 bases not matched to a gene; V was cut back by 6 bases and J by 4 bases. This CDR3 reads CASSLTGTGVNQPQHF. The CDR3 coding sequence is TGTGCCAGCAGTCTCACCGGGACAGGGGTAAATCAGCCCCAGCATTTT.

The chain carries TRBV7-9 and TRBJ2-5; maybe TRBD2 (5 bases). Between the trimmed V and J ends, which lost 5 bases and 1 base, there was a span of 17 bases. CDR3 length: 16 residues. Germline CDR1 and CDR2: SEHNR and FQNEAQ (reference sequence). The CDR3 sequence: CASSRLGATFQETQYF. The CDR3 coding sequence is TGTGCCAGCAGCCGCTTGGGAGCGACTTTCCAAGAGACCCAGTACTTC.

This clone was seen a handful of times. The V call is TRBV24-1, the J call TRBJ1-2, with D possibly being TRBD1 (6 bases). The germline V and J ends were trimmed by 5 bases and 7 bases, with 13 bases remaining between them. Germline CDR1 is KGHDR and CDR2 is SFDVKD. CDR3 size: 13 residues. The CDR3 loop is CATSASGTSGYTF. CDR3 nucleotide sequence: TGTGCCACCAGTGCCTCTGGGACATCTGGCTACACCTTC.

This clone appeared a few times. The V call is TRBV30, the J call TRBJ2-3, with D possibly TRBD1 on 5 matching bases. The germline V gene encodes CDR1 GTSNPN and CDR2 SVGIG (reference sequence). Trimming took off 5 bases at V and 4 bases at J, with 7 bases between the two ends. This CDR3 contains 11 residues. The CDR3 sequence is CAWQTADTQYF. The DNA of the CDR3 is TGTGCCTGGCAGACAGCAGATACGCAGTATTTT.